The 5 T cell receptor beta chains below were found in one sample sequenced in a study of cytomegalovirus exposure and HLA in healthy donors. Primers for the PCR totalled 60 Vbeta and 13 Jbeta. The assay was immunoSEQ multiplex PCR, and TCRdb's table has in-frame clones only and misses some. The top ten hold roughly 10% of the sample, which has 150,000 to 200,000 clones, around four fifths seen once. The sample comprised PBMCs. The source is a young man in good health and CMV-seropositive.

V gene TRBV7-9 combines with J gene TRBJ2-3; D is perhaps TRBD1 (6 bases). The length of the CDR3 is 14 residues. Germline CDR1 SEHNR, CDR2 FQNEAQ (reference sequence). V lost 5 bases, J lost 2 bases, and 11 bases lay in between. The CDR3 region is CASSPGVFTDTQYF. DNA for the CDR3: TGTGCCAGCAGCCCAGGGGTCTTCACAGATACGCAGTATTTT.

This chain joins TRBV15 and TRBJ2-7, with 7 bases aligning to TRBD1. CDR1 LNHNV and CDR2 YYDKDF come from the germline V gene (reference sequence). The V segment lost 3 bases and the J segment 4 bases; nucleotides outside the gene matches: 15. The CDR3 length is 17 residues. CDR3 nucleotides: TGTGCCACCAGCAGGGAGTGGATGACAGGGCTAGAGTACGAGCAGTACTTC. This encodes CATSREWMTGLEYEQYF.

The chain uses TRBV6-4 and TRBJ1-1; D is uncertain. Trimming took 8 bases from V and 4 from J, leaving 8 bases between them. The CDR3 has 11 amino acids. Germline values: CDR1 MRHNA, CDR2 SNTAGT. The CDR3 bases are TGTGCCAGCTTCCGGGGCACTGAAGCTTTCTTT. As protein: CASFRGTEAFF.

This clone was picked up one time. This chain links TRBV5-1 with TRBJ2-5; the match to TRBD1 covers 9 bases. The CDR3 extends over 12 amino acids. Germline lookup yields CDR1 SGHRS and CDR2 YFSETQ. V dropped 6 bases and J dropped 5; count of bases not matched to a gene: 2. As DNA, the CDR3 is TGCGCCAGCACCGGACAGGGGGAGACCCAGTACTTC. Its protein is CASTGQGETQYF.

The chain uses TRBV10-3 and TRBJ2-1, with D possibly TRBD1 on 6 matching bases. CDR1 and CDR2 (germline): ENHRY, SYGVKD. CDR3 length: 16 amino acids. Trimming took off 0 bases at V and 4 bases at J, with 13 bases between the two ends. This chain's CDR3 is CAISESVGAGYNEQFF. The CDR3 DNA reads as TGTGCCATCAGTGAGTCGGTGGGGGCAGGGTACAATGAGCAGTTCTTC.